The TCR beta chain under discussion was sequenced for a study of T-cell reconstitution after alpha-beta-depleted transplantation in children. The study's findings and limits: Several hundred expanded graft clones reportedly gave rise to the alpha-beta T cells present about two months after transplant. Several patients had high TCRbeta diversity at day 60; it came from surviving recipient T cells and thymic progenitors.

The TCRbeta library was prepared with unique molecular identifiers. TCRdb used MiXCR to reprocess the PCR reads, holding one entry per CDR3 protein. Of approximately 1,000,000 distinct CDR3 sequences in the sample, under 30% are singletons; the top ten hold 28%. This clonotype was counted between two and nine times. What it binds is unknown. V gave up 2 bases and J gave up 7 bases, with 15 bases separating them. Per germline, CDR1 ENHRY and CDR2 SYGVKD. This CDR3 comprises 14 residues. This receptor was identified in a boy younger than two who had a stem cell transplant for SCID, so the T cells may come from the graft donor. This chain joins TRBV10-3 and TRBJ2-7; possibly TRBD1 or TRBD2 for D (5 bases each). The source was PBMCs, mostly from graft donor cells, collected 360 days after TCRalphabeta/CD19-depleted stem cell transplant. CDR3 sequence (DNA): TGTGCCATCAGTGAGCCGGGACGGAAAGGGGAGCAGTACTTC. It encodes CAISEPGRKGEQYF.